The present TCR beta chain was sequenced within a study of beta chain features in type 1 diabetes. The sequenced template was cDNA made from the entire isolated RNA. The data were produced by immunoSEQ multiplex PCR, yet TCRdb's version contains in-frame clones alone and is incomplete. Of 350,000 or so clones in the sample, around 20% are singletons; the top ten hold 0.044%. V gave up 3 bases and J gave up 5 bases, with 21 bases separating them. CDR3 length: 16 residues. The germline V gene has CDR1 SGDLS and CDR2 YYNGEE. This clone has a handful of counts. Antigen unknown. Broader study findings: When Type 1 diabetes patients were examined, their TCRB CDR3s proved moderately but significantly shorter in all four CD4+ subsets. Type 1 diabetes patients showed fewer insertions and more deletions at VDJ junctions. Cells with high TCR expression could be over-represented by cDNA sequencing.

Material for sequencing was naive CD4+ T cells from blood. This TCR was recovered from a woman under 30 in good health. The chain carries TRBV9 and TRBJ2-7; possibly TRBD1 for D (7 bases). CDR3 coding DNA: TGTGCCAGCAGCGGGGGACAGTACCAAACTAGCCACGAGCAGTACTTC. It translates to CASSGGQYQTSHEQYF. Full variable domain (outside the CDR3, taken from reference TRBV9 and TRBJ2-7): DSGVTQTPKHLITATGQRVTLRCSPRSGDLSVYWYQQSLDQGLQFLIQYYNGEERAKGNILERFSAQQFPDLHSELNLSSLELGDSALYFCASSGGQYQTSHEQYFGPGTRLTVT.